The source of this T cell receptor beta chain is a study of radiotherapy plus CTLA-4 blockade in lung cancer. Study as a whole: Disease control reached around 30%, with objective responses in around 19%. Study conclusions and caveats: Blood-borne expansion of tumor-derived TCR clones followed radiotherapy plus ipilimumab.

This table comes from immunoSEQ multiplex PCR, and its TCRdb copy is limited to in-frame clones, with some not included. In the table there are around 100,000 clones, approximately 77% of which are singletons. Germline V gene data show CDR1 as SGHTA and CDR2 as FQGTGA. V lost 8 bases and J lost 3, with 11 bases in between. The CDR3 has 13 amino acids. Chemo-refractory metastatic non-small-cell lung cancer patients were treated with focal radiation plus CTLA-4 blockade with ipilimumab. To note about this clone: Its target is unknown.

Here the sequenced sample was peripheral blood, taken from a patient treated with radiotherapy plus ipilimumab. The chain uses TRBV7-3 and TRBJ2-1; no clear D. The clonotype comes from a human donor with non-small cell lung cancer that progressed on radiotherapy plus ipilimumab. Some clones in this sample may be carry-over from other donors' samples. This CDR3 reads CASSAVGYNEQFF. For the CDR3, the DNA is TGTGCCAGCTCCGCGGTGGGCTACAATGAGCAGTTCTTC.